This T cell receptor (beta chain) emerged from a study of cytomegalovirus exposure and HLA in healthy donors (TCRdb year 2017). Concerning the study at large: In an earlier analysis of approximately 500 of the donors, under 300 Gb of sequence data and 100 million or so unique TCR beta sequences from roughly 180 million T cells were reported. To predict cytomegalovirus infection status, the study combined high-throughput TCR immunosequencing, statistical association of individual TCRs with disease status, and machine learning. Across 300 to 500 genotyped donors of the cohort, an average of approximately 240,000 unique TCR beta nucleotide sequences per donor were sequenced, and around 20% of those sequences were non-productive. HLA typing covered class I and class II loci at four-digit resolution. Besides the first cohort of around 700 subjects, a separate validation cohort made up of 120 or so different subjects was used. The number of typed donors differed by locus: 629-630 for A, B, C, DRB1 and DQB1; 500 to 550 for DQA1; around 580 for DPA1; and about 450 for DPB1. The genetic ancestry cluster associated with self-reported Caucasian donors included over 65% of the roughly 390 genotyped donors. Roughly 310 gigabases of sequencing data and 78 million or so unique TCR sequences were included in an early release covering roughly 600 HLA-typed donors. Four to six DR-DQ haplotypes were handled as single units for association and clustering, since linkage in the cohort was strong. The study aimed to test whether cataloging public T cell receptors could reveal signatures of past pathogen exposure. The later analysis used no new phenotypic data to find candidate immune exposures, relying instead on TCR beta sequences and their occurrence across donors. An earlier analysis of 500 to 650 of the donors applied high-throughput TCR beta sequencing to assess whether each TCR beta V gene segment acted as functional or pseudogenic. Donor age, sex, ethnicity and CMV serostatus were compiled together with the repertoire data. Every repertoire in the discovery cohort had been generated on one and the same sequencing platform. The study profiled the T cell repertoires of about 720 subjects by immunosequencing and related them to cytomegalovirus serostatus. In a later analysis, previously published TCR beta repertoires from about 670 donors were re-analyzed and high-resolution HLA genotyping was added so that TCR occurrence patterns could be studied. Genome-wide SNP genotypes for about 60% of the roughly 700 donors were used in a later genetic analysis, which treated that subset as a discovery cohort.

For this clone: Its antigen has not been determined. The input lacks base qualities; no much larger clone sits a single base away.

Libraries were made using the immunoSEQ multiplex PCR assay. The multiplex PCR relied on a mix of 60 forward primers for TCR Vbeta segments and 13 reverse primers for TCR Jbeta segments. The CDR3 region of rearranged TCR beta genes was amplified from genomic DNA with a multiplex PCR assay. On the Illumina HiSeq System, the amplified TCR beta libraries were sequenced as 87-base-pair reads. Processing in the source paper ran as follows. A later analysis counted approximately 74 million unique TCR beta chains across the 640 or so repertoires, and some 12 million of these chains were shared by at least two donors. A nearest-neighbor algorithm error-corrected the raw reads and collapsed the reads into unique sequences, merging closely related sequences to remove PCR and sequencing errors. Alignment of CDR3 sequences to IMGT reference sequences was used to assign V, D and J gene segments. For a sequence to be retained, a match of at least six nucleotides was required to both a V gene segment and a J gene segment. A rearrangement counted as productive if the CDR3 had no stop codons and remained in frame with V and J, and every other rearrangement counted as non-productive. Following IMGT convention, CDR3 was defined as the stretch from the second conserved V-encoded cysteine up to the conserved J-encoded phenylalanine. Sequences without an unambiguous match to a single V gene segment were excluded from the earlier analysis of about 600 of the donors. In an earlier analysis of 587 of the donors, V segments were called functional above 56.7% productive rearrangements and were called segregating when the between-donor standard deviation exceeded 5%. To diagnose cytomegalovirus status from the catalog of TCR beta chain sequences, a statistical classification framework was built. In a later analysis, V and J genes were assigned by comparing TCR nucleotide sequences against IMGT/GENE-DB human TR gene sequences. Using the TCRdist pipeline, a later analysis assigned CDR3 sequences along with most-parsimonious VDJ recombination scenarios. A later analysis defined each TCR beta chain by its CDR3 amino acid sequence plus V-gene family, and excluded reads lacking a unique V-gene family. A later analysis removed roughly 590 highly shared, low-generation-probability nucleotide sequences to deal with suspected cross-contamination and a sequencing artifact. In a later analysis, a clonal expansion index was calculated for each public chain from normalized within-repertoire ranks of inferred template counts. In a later analysis, generation probabilities were computed using a VDJ recombination model fitted to out-of-frame rearrangements, and the results were checked against IGoR. A later analysis scored TCR-TCR, TCR-HLA and TCR-CMV co-occurrence with hypergeometric tests, applying a repertoire-size bias correction to TCR pairs. To estimate false discovery rates, a later analysis permuted the HLA or CMV assignments 20 times. In a later analysis, co-occurring TCRs were grouped using DBSCAN, with TCRdist sequence similarity added in when clustering inside HLA-allele-positive subsets. Co-occurrence clustering excluded repertoires with fewer than 30,000 or more than 120,000 public chains, plus five with anomalous nucleotide sharing. The clones in this table, taken by TCRdb from immuneACCESS, are in-frame only. Not every clone is retained; where verified, under half of the shortfall comes from an unresolved V gene, and the cause of the rest is unknown. The V and J calls and clone size were taken over from that table, and D and trimming were inferred from the DNA. The sample data list 75,000 or so clones, and over 50% of these were observed just once. Of the sample, roughly a fifth is held by the ten largest clones.

At the junction V is shortened by 1 base and J by 6 bases; bases outside the gene matches: 8. CDR1 is given as LGHNA and CDR2 as YSLEER, both from the germline V gene. The CDR3, cysteine through phenylalanine, is 16 amino acids long. Kept here is only the CDR3 DNA, which spans 48 bases and is read in frame from base 1. The cohort consisted of 600 to 750 healthy bone marrow donors. At the time of sampling, all cohort members were nominally healthy, though unrecorded immune exposures were likely present. The donor tested CMV seropositive, placing the donor among the roughly 270 seropositive members of the cohort. Every donor gave a peripheral blood sample, and the peripheral blood mononuclear cells from that sample were used for TCR beta sequencing. The Qiagen DNeasy Blood Extraction Kit was used to extract genomic DNA from the blood cell samples. Study-wide findings and limitations: At a false discovery rate of 0.05, a later analysis linked 16,951 TCR beta sequences to specific HLA alleles. Broadly in line with IMGT annotations, most TCR beta V segments showed up in productive rearrangements about 87% or about 30% of the time in an earlier analysis of 587 of the donors. This cohort had only TCR beta chains sequenced, and the lack of alpha or paired-chain data limited which features could be detected. The study listed 150 to 200 TCR beta chains as associated with cytomegalovirus. Presence/absence analyses assumed roughly uniform sequencing depth across donors, an assumption that may not hold. A later analysis found that most CMV-associated TCR beta chains appeared HLA-restricted, with HLA associations seemingly driven largely by CMV exposure. The classifier was reported to diagnose cytomegalovirus status with high specificity and sensitivity in both the original cohort and the validation cohort. When HLA alleles, especially DR and DQ, strongly co-occurred, TCR associations were difficult to assign to individual alleles. A few of the identified cytomegalovirus-associated TCR beta chains were confirmed in vitro to be specific for cytomegalovirus antigens. A cluster of highly shared sequence variants was judged likely to represent a technical artifact of the sequencing pipeline. Most TCR sequences were observed very rarely across donors, whereas some public TCRs were present in many individuals. According to a later analysis, parvovirus B19, influenza, CMV and Epstein-Barr virus appeared linked to several top co-occurrence clusters. Approximately 16 rarely observed V segments, including chromosome 9 orphons, were excluded from the earlier analysis of just under 600 of the donors because counts were too low. A later genetic analysis associated a missense DCLRE1C variant with V-gene and J-gene trimming of TCR beta chains, and an independent cohort replicated the association. A further reported finding was that TCR beta sequences accurately predicted the HLA-A and HLA-B alleles for most subjects in the first cohort. Some IMGT-functional V segments, including TRBV6-2 and TRBV6-3, could not be distinguished by the 87-base-pair reads and were therefore excluded. According to the authors, the approach could potentially be generalized to other disease states and immunological phenotypes. CMV serostatus was the only immune exposure information available for the cohort. HLA typing was unavailable for some donors at each locus, so association tests used only the typed subset. Correlated functional status among segregating V segments might reflect linkage disequilibrium, but an unknown experimental factor could not be ruled out. According to a later analysis, TCR association rates differed among HLA loci, with DRB1 alleles showing the most associated TCRs and HLA-C alleles showing the fewest. In a later genetic analysis, fewer N-insertions in productive TCRs were reported among donors in an Asian-associated ancestry cluster than the roughly 700-donor mean. Compared with equally common non-associated chains, HLA-associated TCR beta chains in a later analysis were more clonally expanded and had lower generation probabilities.

This TCR was sampled from a man aged 35 to 55 in good health and CMV-seropositive. The sequencing sample was made of PBMCs. The chain is assembled from TRBV4-3 and TRBJ2-4; 8 middle bases align to TRBD2. The CDR3 in this case is CASSQVGRGVGNIQYF. The sequenced DNA: TGCGCCAGCAGCCAAGTAGGGCGGGGGGTAGGAAACATTCAGTACTTC.